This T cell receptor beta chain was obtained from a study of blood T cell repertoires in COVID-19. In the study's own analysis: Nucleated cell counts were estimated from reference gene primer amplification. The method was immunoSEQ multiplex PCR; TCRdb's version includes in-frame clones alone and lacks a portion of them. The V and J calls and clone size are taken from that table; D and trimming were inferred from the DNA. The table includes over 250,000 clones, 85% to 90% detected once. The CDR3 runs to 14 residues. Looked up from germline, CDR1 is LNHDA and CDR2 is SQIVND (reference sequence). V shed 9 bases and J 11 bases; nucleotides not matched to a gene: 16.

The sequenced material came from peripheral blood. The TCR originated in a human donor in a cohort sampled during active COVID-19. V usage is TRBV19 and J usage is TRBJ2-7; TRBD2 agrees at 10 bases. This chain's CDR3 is CARNHRTSGPREYF. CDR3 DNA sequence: TGTGCCAGAAACCACCGGACTAGCGGCCCCCGGGAGTACTTC.